A selection of T cell receptor beta chains follows, all from one sample in a study of cytotoxic CD8 clonotypes in ibrutinib-treated CLL. Some clones are missing from TCRdb's copy, which holds only in-frame ones; the method was immunoSEQ multiplex PCR. Among fewer than 25,000 clones listed, less than 80% were seen once. The sample consisted of PBMCs, taken before ibrutinib treatment. These receptors all come from a human donor with chronic lymphocytic leukemia. Each CDR3 is given with its conserved first and last residue. The D gene is left open where the match is weak. Expanded clones get a size class; other rows say once, few or many, or leave the size out.

few,TRBV27,TRBJ2-7,TRBD2,TGTGCCAGCGGAAGACTAGCGGGAGGGTACGAGCAGTACTTC,CASGRLAGGYEQYF
-,TRBV19,TRBJ1-1,TRBD1,TGTGCCAGTAGTATACCCGGGACAGGGGGCACTGAAGCTTTCTTT,CASSIPGTGGTEAFF
once,TRBV6-6,TRBJ2-2,-,TGTGCCACGAGGATTTTCGGACTCCCCACCGGGGAGCTGTTTTTT,CATRIFGLPTGELFF
once,TRBV5-4,TRBJ1-2,-,TGTGCCAGCAGCTTGACAGGGTTCGGCTACACCTTC,CASSLTGFGYTF
-,TRBV5-1,TRBJ2-1,TRBD2,TGCGCCAGCAGCTTGGCCGGGAGACTAGCGGGAGGAACGGGTGAGCAGTTCTTC,CASSLAGRLAGGTGEQFF
-,TRBV28,TRBJ2-7,-,TGTGCCAGCAGTGACAGGCCCTACGAGCAGTACTTC,CASSDRPYEQYF
-,TRBV15,TRBJ2-2,-,TGTGCCACCAGCGGTCAGGGGGGAAAGGCCGGGGAGCTGTTTTTT,CATSGQGGKAGELFF
-,TRBV4-3,TRBJ2-7,TRBD2,TGCGCCAGCAGCCAAACACCGGGACTAGCCGACGAGCAGTACTTC,CASSQTPGLADEQYF
-,TRBV6-1,TRBJ2-3,-,TGTGCCAGCAGGACCTCCGGCTCAAGCACAGATACGCAGTATTTT,CASRTSGSSTDTQYF
medium-sized,TRBV19,TRBJ1-2,-,TGTGCCAGACGTTACCCCCCGAAAAATGGCTACACCTTC,CARRYPPKNGYTF
-,TRBV9,TRBJ2-2,-,TGTGCCAGCAGCGGCGATCCAGGGGTCGGGGAGCTGTTTTTT,CASSGDPGVGELFF
-,TRBV4-2,TRBJ2-2,TRBD2,TGTGCCAGCAGCCGCATGCCGGGACTAGCGGGAGGAGGCACCGGGGAGCTGTTTTTT,CASSRMPGLAGGGTGELFF
-,TRBV5-1,TRBJ2-1,TRBD2,TGCGCCAGCAGCTTGACCACTAGCGGGAGGTGGTGGTCCTACAATGAGCAGTTCTTC,CASSLTTSGRWWSYNEQFF
-,TRBV10-2,TRBJ1-2,-,TGCGCCAGCAAGGAGAGCTATGGCTACACCTTC,CASKESYGYTF
-,TRBV7-3,TRBJ2-3,TRBD2,TGTGCCAGCAGTCCAAGCGGGAGGGCCACAGATACGCAGTATTTT,CASSPSGRATDTQYF
once,TRBV28,TRBJ2-5,TRBD2,TGTGCCAGCTCCCCCACTAGCGGGGGTATGGAGACCCAGTACTTC,CASSPTSGGMETQYF
-,TRBV5-1,TRBJ2-7,TRBD2,TGCGCCAGCAGCCGTGGCCGACTAGCGGGAGTCGTGGCCTACGAGCAGTACTTC,CASSRGRLAGVVAYEQYF
-,TRBV5-1,TRBJ2-7,TRBD1,TGCGCCAGCGGACAGGGGAAACCCTCCTACGAGCAGTACTTC,CASGQGKPSYEQYF
few,TRBV30,TRBJ2-7,-,TGTGCCTGGACTGCGGGATCCAAGCAGTACTTC,CAWTAGSKQYF
-,TRBV6-5,TRBJ1-5,-,TGTGCCAGCAGGGTCAGGGAGTATAGCAATCAGCCCCAGCATTTT,CASRVREYSNQPQHF
-,TRBV27,TRBJ1-3,TRBD1,TGTGCCAGCAGACTCACAGGGGCTGGAAACACCATATATTTT,CASRLTGAGNTIYF
-,TRBV30,TRBJ2-3,-,TGTGCCTGGAGGCCCCCGGTTGGACGCGGGATAACAGATACGCAGTATTTT,CAWRPPVGRGITDTQYF
-,TRBV6-5,TRBJ2-7,-,TGTGCCAGCAGTTATCAGCGTTTCTCCTACGAGCAGTACTTC,CASSYQRFSYEQYF
few,TRBV10-2,TRBJ2-1,-,TGCGCCAGCAAGAGGAAGGGGGATGCCTACAATGAGCAGTTCTTC,CASKRKGDAYNEQFF
-,TRBV28,TRBJ2-3,TRBD2,TGTGCCAGCAGGAGGGGAGCGGGAGGGCCCAGTAGCACAGATACGCAGTATTTT,CASRRGAGGPSSTDTQYF
-,TRBV7-3,TRBJ2-5,-,TGTGCCAGCAGTGATGGACGGGTCCACCCAGGGACCCAGTACTTC,CASSDGRVHPGTQYF
-,TRBV10-3,TRBJ1-1,-,TGTGCCATCAGTGACCACAGGGATAACACTGAAGCTTTCTTT,CAISDHRDNTEAFF
-,TRBV6-5,TRBJ2-1,-,TGTGCCAGCAGGATTAATGGGGTAATCTACAATGAGCAGTTCTTC,CASRINGVIYNEQFF
-,TRBV5-1,TRBJ1-3,-,TGCGCCAGCAGCTTGGTCCCGAGCTCTGGAAACACCATATATTTT,CASSLVPSSGNTIYF
-,TRBV27,TRBJ1-1,-,TGTGCCAGCAGTTTATTCGGAGGCGAAGCTTTCTTT,CASSLFGGEAFF
few,TRBV25-1,TRBJ1-2,-,TGTGCCAGCAGTGAGGGCCCAGGGCTTAACTATGGCTACACCTTC,CASSEGPGLNYGYTF
-,TRBV7-9,TRBJ1-1,-,TGTGCCAGCAGCCTGAGTACGGGGAACACTGAAGCTTTCTTT,CASSLSTGNTEAFF
-,TRBV19,TRBJ2-7,-,TGTGCCAGTAGTAGCCGGGACCATTTCTACGAGCAGTACTTC,CASSSRDHFYEQYF
-,TRBV4-3,TRBJ2-2,-,TGCGCCAGCAGCCAAGTGCCTTGGCGTGCTACCCTCCCCGGGGAGCTGTTTTTT,CASSQVPWRATLPGELFF
few,TRBV2,TRBJ1-5,-,TGTGCCAGCAGTGAAGCAAGGGGTCGGGCCAATCAGCCCCAGCATTTT,CASSEARGRANQPQHF
-,TRBV6-5,TRBJ2-7,-,TGTGCCAGCAGTATGGCCGGCCTTCAGTACTTC,CASSMAGLQYF
once,TRBV10-3,TRBJ2-1,TRBD2,TGTGCCATCAGTGATAGGACTAGCGGTTCGGATCAGTTCTTC,CAISDRTSGSDQFF